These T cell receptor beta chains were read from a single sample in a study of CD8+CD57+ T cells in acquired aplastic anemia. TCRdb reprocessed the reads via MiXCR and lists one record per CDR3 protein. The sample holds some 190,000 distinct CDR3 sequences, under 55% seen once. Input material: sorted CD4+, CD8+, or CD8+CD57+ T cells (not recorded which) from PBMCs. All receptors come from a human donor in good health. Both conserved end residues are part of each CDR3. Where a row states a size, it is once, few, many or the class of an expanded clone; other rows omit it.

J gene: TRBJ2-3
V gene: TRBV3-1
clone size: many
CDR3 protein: CASSQVSGLSTDTQYF

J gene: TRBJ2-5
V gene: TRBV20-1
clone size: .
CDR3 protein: CSVSRAETQYF

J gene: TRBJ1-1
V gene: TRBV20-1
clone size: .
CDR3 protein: CSARDQAMSTEAFF

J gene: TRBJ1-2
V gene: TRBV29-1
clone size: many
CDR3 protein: CSVGGRDRDNYGYTF

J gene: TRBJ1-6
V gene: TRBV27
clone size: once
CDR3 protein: CASSPSRQGPSDSPLHF

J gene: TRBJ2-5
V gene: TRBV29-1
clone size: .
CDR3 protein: CSLRRDRGRTQYF

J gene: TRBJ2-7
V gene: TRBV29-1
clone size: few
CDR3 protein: CSVGQSGYEQYF

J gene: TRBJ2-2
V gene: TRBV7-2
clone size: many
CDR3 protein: CASSLGNTGELFF

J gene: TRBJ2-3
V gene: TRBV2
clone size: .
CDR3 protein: CASSQQGAGDTQYF

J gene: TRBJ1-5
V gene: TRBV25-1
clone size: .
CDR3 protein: CASSASGGNQPQHF

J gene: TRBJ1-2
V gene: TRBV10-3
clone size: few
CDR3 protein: CASSLSTPGRGSGYTF

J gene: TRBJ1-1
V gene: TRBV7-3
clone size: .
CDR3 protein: CASSLGGTANTEAFF

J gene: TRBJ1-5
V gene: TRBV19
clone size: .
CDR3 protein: CASSTTGYQPQHF

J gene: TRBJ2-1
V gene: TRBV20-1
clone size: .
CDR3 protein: CSALLNLEQFF

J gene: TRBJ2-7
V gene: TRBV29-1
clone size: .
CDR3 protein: CSVRGQASYEQYF

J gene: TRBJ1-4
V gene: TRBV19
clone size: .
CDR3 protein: CASSDDRVNEKLFF

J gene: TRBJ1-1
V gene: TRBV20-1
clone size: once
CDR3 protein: CSARSSTPLNTEAFF

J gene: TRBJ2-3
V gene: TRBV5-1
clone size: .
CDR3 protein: CASSLSVDTQYF

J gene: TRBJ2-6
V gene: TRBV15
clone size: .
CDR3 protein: CATSRDFRTGANVLTF

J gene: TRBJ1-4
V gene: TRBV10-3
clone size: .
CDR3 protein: CAISESKGGDREAEKLFF

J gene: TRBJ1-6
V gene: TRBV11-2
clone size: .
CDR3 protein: CASLTSTRVGASPLHF

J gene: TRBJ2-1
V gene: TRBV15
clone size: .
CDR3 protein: CATSRGGEFNEQFF

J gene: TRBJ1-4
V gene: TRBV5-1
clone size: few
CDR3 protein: CASSFSLTPGNEKLFF

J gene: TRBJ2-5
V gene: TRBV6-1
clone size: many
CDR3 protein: CASSERGGSGTQYF

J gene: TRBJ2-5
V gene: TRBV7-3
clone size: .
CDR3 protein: CASSPQGTGEETQYF

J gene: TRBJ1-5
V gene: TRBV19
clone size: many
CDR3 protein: CASSITAGVDQPQHF

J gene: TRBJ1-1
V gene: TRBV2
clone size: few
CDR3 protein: CASSPGGLMNTEAFF

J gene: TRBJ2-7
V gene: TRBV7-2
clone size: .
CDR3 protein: CASSWDGPYEQYF

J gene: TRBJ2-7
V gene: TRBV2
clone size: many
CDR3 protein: CASSWGTGIEQYF

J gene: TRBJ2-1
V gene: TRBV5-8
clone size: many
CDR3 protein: CASSLAVDHGEQFF

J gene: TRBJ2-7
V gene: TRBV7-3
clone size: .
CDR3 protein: CASSLSQGQLYEQYF

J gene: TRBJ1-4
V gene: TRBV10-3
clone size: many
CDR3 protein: CAISESGGNEKLFF

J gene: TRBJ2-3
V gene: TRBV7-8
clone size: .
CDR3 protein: CASSPWPQGGTDTQYF

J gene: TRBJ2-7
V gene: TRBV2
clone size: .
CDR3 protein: CASSEGDRAYEQYF